These 9 T cell receptor beta chains were sequenced from one sample in a study of T cells after yellow fever vaccination (dated by TCRdb to about 2019). This sample's treatment or condition label indicates: live attenuated yellow fever vaccine strain. Library creation used 5' RACE. Sequenced on an Illumina HiSeq 2500. TCRdb reprocessing: public reads trimmed at Q25 with fastp, clones called with MiXCR, in-frame beta chains kept. Rows are unified per CDR3 protein, each entry keeping the most common DNA and genes. This sample gives about 400,000 distinct CDR3 sequences in total; under 7.5% of them show up just once. The top ten clonotypes cover over 12% of the sample. The sample in question was PBMCs, obtained 5 days after the yellow fever booster vaccination. These receptors were collected from a man aged 25 to 45 who received the YFV17D yellow fever vaccine.

This clonotype has at least ten counts. The chain joins TRBV25-1 to TRBJ2-5; 8 nucleotides line up with TRBD1. In germline, CDR1 is MGHDK, CDR2 SYGVNS. With 6 bases clipped from V and 5 bases from J, the junction kept 8 bases outside the gene matches. The CDR3 consists of 14 residues. CDR3 protein: CASSEDRGGETQYF. CDR3 bases: TGTGCCAGCAGCGAAGACAGGGGCGGGGAGACCCAGTACTTC.

This clonotype was counted only a few times. The rearrangement uses TRBV29-1 and TRBJ1-1; maybe TRBD1 (5 bases). The CDR3 is 12 residues long. The V end lost 6 bases, the J end lost 2 bases, and 10 bases lay between the germline ends. Germline CDR1 reads SQVTM; CDR2 reads ANQGSEA. CDR3 sequence (DNA): TGCAGCGTGACAGAGGTAAACACTGAAGCTTTCTTT. As protein: CSVTEVNTEAFF.

CDR3 loop: CATSRELARQFF. The CDR3 nucleotides read TGTGCCACCAGCAGAGAACTAGCAAGGCAGTTCTTC. This chain links TRBV15 with TRBJ2-1; a possible D gene is TRBD2 (6 bases). The CDR3 contains 12 residues. V was pared by 0 bases and J by 12 bases, with 9 bases between. CDR1 LNHNV and CDR2 YYDKDF come from the germline V gene (reference sequence). The whole variable domain, filled in from reference TRBV15 and TRBJ2-1, reads DAMVIQNPRYQVTQFGKPVTLSCSQTLNHNVMYWYQQKSSQAPKLLFHYYDKDFNNEADTPDNFQSRRPNTSFCFLDIRSPGLGDTAMYLCATSRELARQFFGPGTRLTVL.

The table lists this clonotype with a few counts. The chain joins TRBV4-1 to TRBJ2-3; D gene ambiguous. CDR1 and CDR2 from the germline V gene are MGHRA and YSYEKL. The length of the CDR3 is 11 residues. Trimming stripped 0 bases from V and 7 bases from J, with 2 bases between. Here the CDR3 DNA reads TGCGCCAGCAGCCAAGAGAATACGCAGTATTTT. Its translation is CASSQENTQYF.

This clonotype was detected only a few times. The chain carries TRBV20-1 and TRBJ1-1; D unresolved. V lost 5 bases, J lost 4 bases, and 17 bases lay in between. Germline V gene sequence: CDR1 DFQATT, CDR2 SNEGSKA (reference sequence). The CDR3 contains 14 residues. CDR3 sequence (DNA): TGCAGTGCTGCCGCACCTCACCCCCTCACTGAAGCTTTCTTT. It encodes CSAAAPHPLTEAFF.

The J gene is TRBJ1-1, the V gene TRBV20-1; D not resolved. Germline CDR1 and CDR2: DFQATT and SNEGSKA (reference sequence). With 6 bases removed from V and 2 bases from J, the gap between germline ends came to 16 bases. The CDR3 extends over 14 amino acids. The CDR3 region is CSAFQPAINTEAFF. The CDR3 DNA is TGCAGTGCCTTTCAGCCCGCGATCAACACTGAAGCTTTCTTT.

This clonotype has a count of ten or more. This chain links TRBV10-3 with TRBJ2-6; TRBD1 aligns across 8 bases. V was clipped by 2 bases and J by 4 bases; unmatched bases: 4. Germline CDR1 reads ENHRY; CDR2 reads SYGVKD. There are 16 residues in the CDR3. The CDR3: CAISETRGLGANVLTF. The CDR3 region has the DNA TGTGCCATCAGTGAGACCAGGGGGCTCGGGGCCAACGTCCTGACTTTC.

This clonotype came up many times. The rearrangement uses TRBV18 and TRBJ2-2, with 7 bases fitting TRBD2. The V gene's germline CDR1 is KGHSH and CDR2 LQKENI. J was trimmed by 3 bases and V by 5 bases; bases with no gene match: 3. This CDR3 is built from 14 residues. In nucleotides, the CDR3 is TGTGCCAGCTCAAGCGGGAAGGACACCGGGGAGCTGTTTTTT. This translates into CASSSGKDTGELFF.

V gene TRBV7-2 combines with J gene TRBJ2-1; D gene unclear. This CDR3 spans 14 amino acids. Trimming took off 1 base at V and 5 bases at J, with 9 bases between the two ends. CDR1 and CDR2 (germline): SGHTA, FQGNSA. The CDR3 sequence: CASSLGTVDNEQFF. The CDR3 bases are TGTGCCAGCAGCTTAGGGACGGTGGACAATGAGCAGTTCTTC. Full variable domain (rest looked up from reference TRBV7-2 and TRBJ2-1): GAGVSQSPSNKVTEKGKDVELRCDPISGHTALYWYRQSLGQGLEFLIYFQGNSAPDKSGLPSDRFSAERTGGSVSTLTIQRTQQEDSAVYLCASSLGTVDNEQFFGPGTRLTVL.